Listed below are T cell receptor beta chains from one sample, sequenced in a study of T cells in Graves' hyperthyroidism and ophthalmopathy. TCRdb re-called the multiplex PCR reads with MiXCR, one entry per CDR3 protein. The sample has over 500,000 distinct CDR3 sequences, 17% seen once; the top ten hold about 16%. The sequencing input was blood. All receptors come from a woman aged 18-29 years with Graves' ophthalmopathy. Both conserved end residues are part of each CDR3. D genes are given only for firm matches. Part of the rows lack a size; the others show once, few, many or a class for expanded clones.

d_call v_call clone_size cdr3_aa
TRBD2 TRBV20-1 many CSAATRAGFTDTQYF
. TRBV6-5 many CASSYSAGKVSYEQYF
. TRBV20-1 many CSARDSGLGVVRSPLHF
. TRBV6-1 few CASTPEGRTNEKLFF
. TRBV6-1 few CASAGGGPTNEKLFF
TRBD1 TRBV6-1 few CASSAREGTGAYSNQPQHF
. TRBV14 many CASSQVTTGELFF
. TRBV28 . CASSLVSRSLGYTF
TRBD1 TRBV24-1 . CATSDPGTGKETQYF
. TRBV28 few CASTPEGPWGNQPQHF
. TRBV27 many CASSLGGEETEAFF
. TRBV18 few CASSPLQGTQETQYF
. TRBV15 . CATSRDSPHNEQFF
. TRBV20-1 many CSARGTGEASEQYF
TRBD1 TRBV11-2 many CASSTGGRVYTGELFF
. TRBV20-1 many CSARRRGLGETQYF
. TRBV11-2 many CASSLDFGGAYEQYF
. TRBV5-5 . CASGPRVFTDTQYF
. TRBV5-1 many CASSPWTFTEAFF
TRBD2 TRBV11-2 . CASSTTWSGLAGAYNEQFF
. TRBV9 few CASSATLRVGDIQYF
. TRBV29-1 . CSGTRNQETQYF
. TRBV2 many CASIGGDGGPNYGYTF
TRBD2 TRBV7-3 many CASSDVAGLNEQYF
. TRBV29-1 . CSLRHSREDTEAFF
TRBD1 TRBV7-9 . CASSPTGGRGYTF
TRBD1 TRBV5-5 . CASSATPGQGGLNKQFF
. TRBV3-1 . CASSQDRLARVWGETQYF
TRBD1 TRBV5-6 . CASSSGTGGIFYGYTF
. TRBV6-5 . CASSYSSGAATDTQYF
TRBD1 TRBV28 . CASSLPGQELYGYTF
. TRBV7-7 many CASSFDQGSQETQYF
TRBD2 TRBV6-5 . CASSCIAGDKNIQYF
. TRBV24-1 few CATSFSGAGTGELFF
TRBD1 TRBV7-3 . CASSSDRGSEAFF
. TRBV15 . CATSRLTPPVGDTQYF
TRBD1 TRBV18 few CASSPQITGEETQYF
TRBD1 TRBV6-1 few CASSGQLQETQYF
. TRBV28 many CASSFSGTQTDEQFF
. TRBV27 few CASSPLGGILFHGYTF
TRBD1 TRBV6-1 few CASSYRQGADEKLFF
. TRBV7-9 . CASSLARGLAFF
. TRBV6-2/TRBV6-3 . CASGAGETQYF
. TRBV3-1 many CASSQGDGTEAFF
TRBD1 TRBV3-1 many CASSQPAGGGYTF
. TRBV28 many CASTADGDLYEQYF
TRBD1 TRBV27 . CASSFPGAGGNTGELFF
. TRBV6-2/TRBV6-3 . CASSYPGAPYEQYF
. TRBV6-1 . CASSEAPGSYNSPLHF
. TRBV24-1 . CATSDVMGPHF
. TRBV5-5 many CASSQPDSYGYTF
. TRBV5-1 few CASSAGRSGYTF
. TRBV28 many CASSLAGRGQETQYF
. TRBV12-3/TRBV12-4 many CASSTSGYSGANVLTF
. TRBV7-9 many CASSFFEGSEQFF
TRBD1 TRBV28 many CASSFPGQNQPQHF
. TRBV11-3 . CASSLRGPGQGTQYF
. TRBV18 . CASSPDNEQLF
. TRBV7-6 many CASSLRASGYNEQFF
TRBD2 TRBV28 many CASSLLGASGSESEQFF